This is a list of T cell receptor beta chains from one sample in a study of blood T cell repertoires in COVID-19. The data were produced by immunoSEQ multiplex PCR, yet TCRdb's version contains in-frame clones alone and is incomplete. The data hold over 250,000 clones, with 85% to 90% observed a single time. Sequenced sample: PBMCs or T cells enriched from blood (not recorded which). The origin of the receptors is a woman aged 18-29 years who had recovered from COVID-19. Each CDR3 is given with its conserved first and last residue. The D gene is left open where the match is weak. Some rows have no size entry. The others give once, few or many, or a class for an expanded clone.

TRBJ2-5 | few | TRBV4-2 | - | TGTGCCAGCAGCCAAGATCGTGCGGAGACCCAGTACTTC | CASSQDRAETQYF
TRBJ2-7 | few | TRBV2 | TRBD1 | TGTGCCAGCAGTAGGGACAGGCCGCCTTGTGACTTC | CASSRDRPPCDF
TRBJ2-1 | once | TRBV7-9 | TRBD2 | TGTGCCAGCAGCAAACTCACGGGGGGAACGGGTGAGCAGTTCTTC | CASSKLTGGTGEQFF
TRBJ2-7 | - | TRBV9 | TRBD2 | TGTGCCAGCAGCGCTGGACTAGCGGGGGGTTCCCACGAGCAGTACTTC | CASSAGLAGGSHEQYF
TRBJ1-1 | - | TRBV12-3/TRBV12-4 | - | TGTGCCAGCAGTTTACCCAGGGGAACTGAAGCTTTCTTT | CASSLPRGTEAFF
TRBJ1-2 | few | TRBV6-2/TRBV6-3 | - | TGTGCCAGCAGTTACTCTCCGAACTATGGCTACACCTTC | CASSYSPNYGYTF
TRBJ2-5 | - | TRBV6-1 | - | TGTGCCAGCAGTGAAGACGGGGAGACCCAGTACTTC | CASSEDGETQYF
TRBJ2-5 | - | TRBV5-1 | - | TGCGCCAGCAGCTGGTCAGGGACACAAGAGACCCAGTACTTC | CASSWSGTQETQYF
TRBJ1-4 | once | TRBV9 | - | TGTGCCAGCAGTCTATATTCAGGCAGAAATGAAAAACTGTTTTTT | CASSLYSGRNEKLFF
TRBJ1-6 | - | TRBV27 | - | TGTGCCAGCAGAATGACAGATTCACCCCTCCACTTT | CASRMTDSPLHF
TRBJ1-2 | - | TRBV18 | - | TGTGCCAGCTCACCGAGGGCGGGGTTTAACTATGGCTACACCTTC | CASSPRAGFNYGYTF
TRBJ2-7 | - | TRBV27 | - | TGTGCCAGCTTCAGGGGTCGGGCCTCATCCTACGAGCAGTACTTC | CASFRGRASSYEQYF